The 6 T cell receptor beta chains below all came from one sample that was sequenced in a study of T cells in localized non-small cell lung cancer. The protocol was immunoSEQ multiplex PCR, while the TCRdb copy is restricted to in-frame clones and leaves out a portion. This sample has a few thousand clones, with around a quarter found just once. This specimen was lung tumor tissue, taken before any cancer treatment. These receptors all stem from a male donor aged 60 or older with stage III squamous cell lung carcinoma.

V and J are TRBV10-2 and TRBJ2-1; 9 nucleotides align to TRBD2. The V gene end was trimmed by 6 bases and the J gene end by 5 bases; junction bases not matched to a gene: 5. The germline CDR1 and CDR2 sequences are WSHSY and SAAADI. This CDR3 is 14 amino acids long. The CDR3 is CASRLAGRDNEQFF. The CDR3 nucleotides are TGCGCCAGCAGGCTAGCGGGGCGAGACAATGAGCAGTTCTTC.

The chain is built from TRBV6-8 and TRBJ1-1, with TRBD1 identical over 9 bases. Germline CDR1 is MNHGY and CDR2 is SAAAGT. The CDR3 sequence is 14 residues long. J was trimmed by 5 bases and V by 2 bases; bases with no gene match: 3. The CDR3 here is CASSYGTGRTEAFF. For the CDR3, the DNA is TGTGCCAGCAGTTACGGGACAGGGCGGACTGAAGCTTTCTTT.

The chain is built from TRBV29-1 and TRBJ2-6, with D unclear. The length of the CDR3 is 13 residues. V lost 4 bases and J 1 base, leaving 5 bases between the germline ends. Germline V lookup: CDR1 SQVTM, CDR2 ANQGSEA. CDR3 coding DNA: TGCAGCGTTGCAGGATCTGGGGCCAACGTCCTGACTTTC. It encodes CSVAGSGANVLTF.

By frequency in the sample, this clone is large (0.1 to 1%). The chain recombines TRBV6-8 with TRBJ1-1, with D maybe TRBD1 (5 bases). The germline gives CDR1 MNHGY, CDR2 SAAAGT. The CDR3 is made up of 15 amino acids. V lost 6 bases and J 5 bases, leaving 19 bases between the germline ends. In DNA form, the CDR3 reads TGTGCCAGCAGCTTCTCGTCGGGGGGACGAACTGAAGCTTTCTTT. It codes for CASSFSSGGRTEAFF.

This clone turned up a few times. CDR3 loop: CASRTGGLLDTEAFF. CDR3 bases: TGTGCCAGCAGGACAGGGGGCCTGTTGGACACTGAAGCTTTCTTT. V gene TRBV28 combines with J gene TRBJ1-1; 10 positions agree with TRBD1. This CDR3 is built from 15 residues. Germline V gene sequence: CDR1 MDHEN, CDR2 SYDVKM. The V and J ends lost 6 bases and 3 bases, in that order; junction bases with no gene match: 7.

CDR3: CASSVGTGPTRNEKLFF. Written as DNA, the CDR3 is TGTGCCAGCAGCGTAGGGACAGGGCCCACTCGTAATGAAAAACTGTTTTTT. The rearrangement links TRBV2 to TRBJ1-4, with TRBD1 matching over 9 bases. The CDR3 has 17 amino acids. Germline CDR1 SNHLY, CDR2 FYNNEI. With 6 bases clipped from V and 4 bases from J, the junction kept 12 bases outside the gene matches.